The rows below give T cell receptor beta chains drawn from one sample of a study of cytomegalovirus exposure and HLA in healthy donors. This table comes from immunoSEQ multiplex PCR, and its TCRdb copy is limited to in-frame clones, with some not included. The table lists roughly 290,000 clones, over 70% of them singletons. The sequenced sample consisted of PBMCs. These receptors originate from a girl aged 2-10 years in good health and CMV-seronegative. The CDR3 runs from the conserved cysteine through the conserved F or W. A D gene is named only where the DNA matches it firmly. Expanded clones are given a class, and other clones once, few, many or no size at all.

d_call j_call v_call clone_size cdr3_nt cdr3_aa
TRBD2 TRBJ2-7 TRBV6-5 - TGTGCCAGCAGAACAGGACTAGCTGCCTACGAGCAGTACTTC CASRTGLAAYEQYF
- TRBJ2-4 TRBV6-5 few TGTGCCAGCAGCAAGGTTGGGAGCATTCAGTACTTC CASSKVGSIQYF
TRBD1 TRBJ2-7 TRBV7-3 - TGTGCCAGCAGTCTCCGGGACAGGGGGACCTACGAGCAGTACTTC CASSLRDRGTYEQYF
- TRBJ1-3 TRBV10-1 - TGCGCCAGCAGTGAGTCAGCGAGCTCTGGAAACACCATATATTTT CASSESASSGNTIYF
- TRBJ1-2 TRBV19 - TGTGCCAGTAGTCCGGACGTCAGGGACTATGGCTACACCTTC CASSPDVRDYGYTF
TRBD2 TRBJ2-1 TRBV6-4 few TGTGCCAGCAGTGACTCGGCGGCTAGCGGGAGCAATGAGCAGTTCTTC CASSDSAASGSNEQFF
- TRBJ2-2 TRBV9 - TGTGCCAGCAGCGTAGCAGCCAGGGGGAACACCGGGGAGCTGTTTTTT CASSVAARGNTGELFF
TRBD1 TRBJ2-3 TRBV28 - TGTGCCAGCAGTGCCCCCGGACAGGGCGTCGCAGATACGCAGTATTTT CASSAPGQGVADTQYF
- TRBJ2-7 TRBV6-5 - TGTGCCAGCAGTTATTATGATAGTGGCGAGCAGTACTTC CASSYYDSGEQYF
- TRBJ2-1 TRBV7-6 - TGTGCCAGCAGTCAAAGAAGGGGGAGGGCCCGGAGTGAGCAGTTCTTC CASSQRRGRARSEQFF
TRBD2 TRBJ2-1 TRBV30 - TGTGCCTGGAGTGTAGGGCGTTGGGCTAGCGGGAGGGACACCACCTATGAGCAGTTCTTC CAWSVGRWASGRDTTYEQFF
TRBD1 TRBJ1-4 TRBV5-4 - TGTGCCAGCAGCACCAAACAGGGGGCGGACGAAAAACTGTTTTTT CASSTKQGADEKLFF
TRBD1 TRBJ2-7 TRBV29-1 - TGCAGCGTTGAAGTGGGGACAGGTAACGAGCAGTACTTC CSVEVGTGNEQYF
- TRBJ2-5 TRBV10-2 - TGCGCCAGCACATTAGGCGCTCTAGACTTCCAAGAGACCCAGTACTTC CASTLGALDFQETQYF
- TRBJ2-2 TRBV7-6 - TGTGCCAGCAGCTTAGGAATCGGCGGGGAGCTGTTTTTT CASSLGIGGELFF
TRBD1 TRBJ2-7 TRBV5-1 once TGCGCCAGCAGCGGGACAGGGGTCGAGCAGTACTTC CASSGTGVEQYF